This T cell receptor beta chain was sequenced for a study of T cells in Graves' hyperthyroidism and ophthalmopathy. RNA transcripts yielded amplified TCR beta CDR3 regions. Researchers ran a first-round RT-PCR on the TCR CDR3 using the HTBI primer set. Each CDR3 protein is one row after TCRdb ran MiXCR on the multiplex PCR reads. Of about 380,000 distinct CDR3 sequences in the sample, roughly 13% were seen once. The V and J ends lost 3 bases and 7 bases respectively, with 11 bases between them. This CDR3 comprises 13 residues. Germline V gene data show CDR1 as KGHSH and CDR2 as LQKENI. This clonotype was detected many times.

The TCR comes from a man aged 25-40 years with Graves' hyperthyroidism that later progressed to Graves' ophthalmopathy. The V call is TRBV18, the J call TRBJ2-3, with D tentatively TRBD1 (6 bases). What was sequenced was blood. The CDR3 nucleotides read TGTGCCAGCTCACCGGACAGTAAAAATACGCAGTATTTT. Amino acids: CASSPDSKNTQYF.